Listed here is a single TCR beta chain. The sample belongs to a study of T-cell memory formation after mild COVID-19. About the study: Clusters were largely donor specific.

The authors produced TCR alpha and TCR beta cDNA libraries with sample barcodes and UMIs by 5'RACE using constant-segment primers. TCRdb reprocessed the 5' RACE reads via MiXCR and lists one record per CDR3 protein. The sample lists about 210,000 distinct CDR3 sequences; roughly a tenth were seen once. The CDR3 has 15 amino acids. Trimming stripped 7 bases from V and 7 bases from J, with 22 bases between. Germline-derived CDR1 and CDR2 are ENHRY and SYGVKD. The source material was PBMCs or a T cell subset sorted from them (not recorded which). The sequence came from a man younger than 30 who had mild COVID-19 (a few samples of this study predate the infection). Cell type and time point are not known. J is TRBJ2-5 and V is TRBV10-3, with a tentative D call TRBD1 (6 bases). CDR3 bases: TGTGCCATCAAGCTCCGGGACACCAAAGAGGGGACCCAGTACTTC. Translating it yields CAIKLRDTKEGTQYF.